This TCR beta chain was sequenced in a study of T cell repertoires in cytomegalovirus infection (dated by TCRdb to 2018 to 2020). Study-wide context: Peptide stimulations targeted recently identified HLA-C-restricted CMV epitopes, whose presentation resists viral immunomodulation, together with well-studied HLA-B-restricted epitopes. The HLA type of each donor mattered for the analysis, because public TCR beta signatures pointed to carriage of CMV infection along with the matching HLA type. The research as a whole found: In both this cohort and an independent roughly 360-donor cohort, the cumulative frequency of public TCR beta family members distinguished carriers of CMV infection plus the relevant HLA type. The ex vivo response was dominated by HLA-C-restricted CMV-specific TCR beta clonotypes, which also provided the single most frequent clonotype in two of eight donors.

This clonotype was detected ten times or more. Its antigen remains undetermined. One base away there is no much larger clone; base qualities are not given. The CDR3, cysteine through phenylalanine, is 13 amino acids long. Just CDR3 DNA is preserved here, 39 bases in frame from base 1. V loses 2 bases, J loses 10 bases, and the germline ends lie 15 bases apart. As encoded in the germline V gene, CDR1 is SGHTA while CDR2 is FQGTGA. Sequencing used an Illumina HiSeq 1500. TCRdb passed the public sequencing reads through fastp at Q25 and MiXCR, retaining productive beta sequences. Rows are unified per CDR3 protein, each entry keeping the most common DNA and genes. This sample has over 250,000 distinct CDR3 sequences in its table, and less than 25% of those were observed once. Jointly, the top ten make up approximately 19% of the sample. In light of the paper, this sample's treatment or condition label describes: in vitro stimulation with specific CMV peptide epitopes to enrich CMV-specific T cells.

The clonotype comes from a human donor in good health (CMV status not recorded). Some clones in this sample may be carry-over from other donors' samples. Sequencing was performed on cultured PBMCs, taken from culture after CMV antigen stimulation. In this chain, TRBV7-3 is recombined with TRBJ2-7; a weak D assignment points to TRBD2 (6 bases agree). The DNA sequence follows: TGTGCCAGCAGCTTATCGACGCCCGGGACTCAGTACTTC. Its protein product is CASSLSTPGTQYF.